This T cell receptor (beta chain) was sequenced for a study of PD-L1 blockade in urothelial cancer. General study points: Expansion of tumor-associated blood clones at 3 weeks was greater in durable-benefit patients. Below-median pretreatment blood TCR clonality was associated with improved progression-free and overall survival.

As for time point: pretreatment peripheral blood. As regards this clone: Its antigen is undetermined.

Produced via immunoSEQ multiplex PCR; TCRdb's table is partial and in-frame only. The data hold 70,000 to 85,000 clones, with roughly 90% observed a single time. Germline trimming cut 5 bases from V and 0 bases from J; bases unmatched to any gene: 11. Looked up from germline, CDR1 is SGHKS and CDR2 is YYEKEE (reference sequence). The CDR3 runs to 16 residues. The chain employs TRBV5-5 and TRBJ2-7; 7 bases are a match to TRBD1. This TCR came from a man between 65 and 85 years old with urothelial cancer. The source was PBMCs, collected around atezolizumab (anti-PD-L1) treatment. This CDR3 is CASRYSDRVSSYEQYF. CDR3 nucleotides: TGTGCCAGCAGGTATAGTGACAGGGTAAGCTCCTACGAGCAGTACTTC.